The 29 T cell receptor beta chains reported below all come from one sample, sequenced in a study of cytomegalovirus exposure and HLA in healthy donors. Primers included in the PCR were 60 Vbeta and 13 Jbeta primers. The method was immunoSEQ multiplex PCR; TCRdb's version includes in-frame clones alone and lacks a portion of them. The sample has roughly 120,000 clones, roughly 72% seen once. Material: PBMCs. The receptors here all came from a woman between 50 and 59 years old in good health and CMV-seropositive.

This chain uses TRBV5-1 with TRBJ2-4; 8 bases line up with TRBD2. From germline, CDR1 is SGHRS and CDR2 YFSETQ. The V gene end was trimmed by 1 base and the J gene end by 7 bases; junction bases not matched to a gene: 10. This CDR3 comprises 16 residues. CDR3 in amino acids: CASSLTSGGAYNIQYF. As DNA, the CDR3 is TGCGCCAGCAGCTTGACTTCCGGGGGGGCCTATAACATTCAGTACTTC.

The chain recombines TRBV7-2 with TRBJ1-1; D not resolved. This CDR3 comprises 15 residues. V gave up 4 bases and J gave up 1 base, with 13 bases separating them. In germline, CDR1 is SGHTA, CDR2 FQGNSA. CDR3 nucleotides: TGTGCCAGCAGCTCCTGGACGGCGGGGAACACTGAAGCTTTCTTT. Its translation: CASSSWTAGNTEAFF. The full variable domain, in which reference TRBV7-2 and TRBJ1-1 provide the parts outside the CDR3, is GAGVSQSPSNKVTEKGKDVELRCDPISGHTALYWYRQSLGQGLEFLIYFQGNSAPDKSGLPSDRFSAERTGGSVSTLTIQRTQQEDSAVYLCASSSWTAGNTEAFFGQGTRLTVV.

In DNA form, the CDR3 reads TGTGCCAGTAGTATAACAGGGCATGGGGCCTACGAGCAGTACTTC. This gives the protein CASSITGHGAYEQYF. This chain joins TRBV19 and TRBJ2-7; D possibly corresponds to TRBD1 (6 bases). CDR1 and CDR2 from the germline V gene are LNHDA and SQIVND (reference sequence). Deletions cut 2 bases from V and 2 bases from J, with 13 bases between. The CDR3 contains 15 residues.

Here the CDR3 DNA reads TGTGCCAGCAGCTTAGCGGGAGGCTTCGCAGATACGCAGTATTTT. Translation: CASSLAGGFADTQYF. This chain uses TRBV5-4 with TRBJ2-3, with 9 bases aligning to TRBD2. V lost 2 bases, J lost 4 bases, and 5 bases stayed unmatched. Looked up from germline, CDR1 is SGHNT and CDR2 is YYREEE (reference sequence). This CDR3 spans 15 amino acids. The whole variable domain, filled in from reference TRBV5-4 and TRBJ2-3, reads ETGVTQSPTHLIKTRGQQVTLRCSSQSGHNTVSWYQQALGQGPQFIFQYYREEENGRGNFPPRFSGLQFPNYSSELNVNALELDDSALYLCASSLAGGFADTQYFGPGTRLTVL.

The V call is TRBV28, the J call TRBJ1-1; D is perhaps TRBD1 (5 bases). Trimming pared 7 bases from V and 7 bases from J, leaving 16 bases between. Germline V gene data show CDR1 as MDHEN and CDR2 as SYDVKM. The CDR3 sequence is 13 residues long. Written as DNA, the CDR3 is TGTGCCAGCACCGACTTACCAGGGATTGAAGCTTTCTTT. Amino acid sequence: CASTDLPGIEAFF.

This rearrangement joins TRBV5-5 to TRBJ1-2; D is unresolved. The germline CDR1 and CDR2 sequences are SGHKS and YYEKEE (reference sequence). The CDR3 totals 14 residues. V was trimmed by 0 bases and J by 0 bases, leaving 6 bases between them. The CDR3 protein is CASSLELANYGYTF. The CDR3 coding sequence is TGTGCCAGCAGCTTGGAGCTAGCTAACTATGGCTACACCTTC.

The CDR3 DNA reads as TGCAGCGTCAGATTGAACACTGAAGCTTTCTTT. This codes for CSVRLNTEAFF. V gene TRBV29-1 combines with J gene TRBJ1-1; D unresolved. The V and J ends lost 6 bases and 0 bases respectively, with 5 bases between them. CDR3 length: 11 residues. Germline assignment: CDR1 SQVTM and CDR2 ANQGSEA.

V and J are TRBV19 and TRBJ1-2; 7 bases are a match to TRBD1. The CDR3 is 13 amino acids. Germline CDR1 and CDR2: LNHDA and SQIVND (reference sequence). Germline trimming cut 6 bases from V and 1 base from J; bases unmatched to any gene: 2. The CDR3, as DNA: TGTGCCAGTAGAGGGGGCAATAACTATGGCTACACCTTC. Translating gives CASRGGNNYGYTF.

CDR3 region: CASSYGLAGVQETQYF. CDR3 coding DNA: TGTGCCAGCAGTTACGGACTAGCGGGGGTCCAAGAGACCCAGTACTTC. V is TRBV6-5 and J is TRBJ2-5; 13 bases match TRBD2. The CDR3 contains 16 residues. Germline CDR1 is MNHEY and CDR2 is SVGAGI. With V trimmed by 2 bases and J by 1 base, 1 base remained unmatched.

CDR3 coding DNA: TGTGCCAGCTCACCATCCACAGGGGGCCTTAACACTGAAGCTTTCTTT. Its protein is CASSPSTGGLNTEAFF. The chain combines TRBV18 with TRBJ1-1; 9 bases fit TRBD1. V lost 2 bases to trimming and J lost 2 bases; unmatched junction nucleotides: 6. The CDR3 totals 16 residues. Germline CDR1 KGHSH, CDR2 LQKENI.

J is TRBJ2-5 and V is TRBV19; 10 nucleotides line up with TRBD1. Germline V lookup: CDR1 LNHDA, CDR2 SQIVND (reference sequence). The CDR3 spans 14 residues. The junction had 6 bases not matched to a gene; V was cut back by 6 bases and J by 5 bases. In nucleotides, the CDR3 is TGTGCCAGTAGCTCGGGACAGGGGTGGGAGACCCAGTACTTC. Translation: CASSSGQGWETQYF.

This rearrangement joins TRBV4-3 to TRBJ1-2; no definite D call. Germline loops: CDR1 LGHNA, CDR2 YSLEER. V shed 0 bases and J shed 4 bases, with 18 bases lying between them. The CDR3 contains 17 residues. CDR3 sequence: CASSQDGQDDYLYGYTF. The CDR3 coding sequence is TGCGCCAGCAGCCAAGATGGCCAGGACGACTACCTCTATGGCTACACCTTC.

The rearrangement joins TRBV2 to TRBJ2-1; tentatively, D is TRBD2 (6 bases). This CDR3 is 14 amino acids long. Trimming took 6 bases from V and 0 from J, leaving 9 bases between them. Germline assignment: CDR1 SNHLY and CDR2 FYNNEI. This CDR3 reads CASSETSSYNEQFF. The CDR3, as DNA: TGTGCCAGCAGCGAGACTAGCTCCTACAATGAGCAGTTCTTC.

Concerning this clone: Sequence at one end of the junction differs from germline and may be a read error. This rearrangement joins TRBV5-6 to TRBJ1-1; D is possibly TRBD1 (5 bases). The CDR3 totals 15 residues. Looked up from germline, CDR1 is SGHDT and CDR2 is YYEEEE. This chain's CDR3 is CATSFGRTKNTEAFF. The CDR3 DNA reads TGTGCCACCAGCTTTGGACGGACAAAGAACACTGAAGCTTTCTTT.

J is TRBJ1-1 and V is TRBV27, with 7 bases fitting TRBD1. V lost 5 bases to trimming and J lost 2 bases; unmatched junction nucleotides: 8. CDR1 is MNHEY and CDR2 is SMNVEV in the germline V gene (reference sequence). This CDR3 has 15 residues. The DNA of the CDR3 is TGTGCCAGCAGTCTCTCCGGACAGGACAACACTGAAGCTTTCTTT. It specifies CASSLSGQDNTEAFF.

The V gene is TRBV12-5, the J gene TRBJ2-5, with 7 bases that match TRBD1. The J call may be mistaken, given a closer DNA end match to TRBJ2-7. The CDR3 sequence is 15 residues long. CDR1 LGHNT and CDR2 FRNRAP come from the germline V gene. CDR3 amino acids: CASGLGDSRSYEQYF. CDR3 bases: TGTGCTAGTGGTTTAGGGGACAGCCGTTCCTACGAGCAGTACTTC.

The genes are TRBV5-1 and TRBJ1-1, with D unresolved. V shed 3 bases and J shed 0 bases, with 15 bases lying between them. Germline V gene lookup returns CDR1 SGHRS and CDR2 YFSETQ. This CDR3 contains 16 residues. The CDR3 DNA reads TGCGCCAGCAGCTCCGGCGTTAGTAGCATGAACACTGAAGCTTTCTTT. Protein product: CASSSGVSSMNTEAFF.

As regards this clone: Compared with germline, one end of the junction differs, possibly owing to a read error. V is TRBV7-9 and J is TRBJ2-7; tentative D call: TRBD1 (6 bases). The CDR3 consists of 12 residues. Germline V CDR1 and CDR2: SEHNR, FQNEAQ (reference sequence). The CDR3 region has the DNA TGTGTCAGCAGAATGAGACAGGAAGAGCAGTACTTC. Translating it yields CVSRMRQEEQYF.

This sequence joins TRBV6-8 and TRBJ2-3, with D possibly being TRBD1 (5 bases). The CDR3 has 15 amino acids. Germline values: CDR1 MNHGY, CDR2 SAAAGT. Trimming left V 7 bases short and J 5 bases short, with 19 bases between. The DNA of the CDR3 is TGTGCCAGCACCCTAACGGGCAGGGCTAAAGATACGCAGTATTTT. It is translated as CASTLTGRAKDTQYF.

J is TRBJ2-7 and V is TRBV23-1, with 7 nucleotides matching TRBD2. TRBV23-1 is assigned to the ORF class and has an uncertain function. CDR3 length equals 16 residues. V dropped 4 bases and J dropped 4; count of bases not matched to a gene: 13. CDR3 loop: CASSLMAGAPFYEQYF. The CDR3 bases are TGCGCCAGCAGTCTCATGGCGGGAGCCCCTTTTTACGAGCAGTACTTC.

The gene calls are TRBV11-1 and TRBJ2-5; unclear D gene. CDR1 is SGHAT, CDR2 FQDESV, per germline (reference sequence). This CDR3 contains 16 residues. V lost 5 bases and J lost 4, with 20 bases in between. In DNA, the CDR3 is TGTGCCAGCAGCCTAATTAATTCGGTCTCTGGAGAGACCCAGTACTTC. Amino acid sequence: CASSLINSVSGETQYF.

This clone was observed a few times. The chain is built from TRBV4-2 and TRBJ1-1, with no clear D. V lost 0 bases to trimming and J lost 0 bases, with 2 bases between them. Germline values: CDR1 LGHNA, CDR2 YNFKEQ. CDR3 length: 13 residues. The CDR3 nucleotides read TGTGCCAGCAGCCAAGACATGAACACTGAAGCTTTCTTT. Its translation is CASSQDMNTEAFF.

As to this clone: Other nucleotide sequences in the sample specify the same CDR3. V and J are TRBV2 and TRBJ1-2; TRBD1 is a possible D gene (6 bases). The CDR3 is 13 residues long. Germline loops: CDR1 SNHLY, CDR2 FYNNEI. Deletions cut 2 bases from V and 4 bases from J, with 8 bases between. CDR3 residues: CASSERQVYGYTF. CDR3 in DNA: TGTGCCAGCAGTGAAAGACAGGTCTATGGCTACACCTTC.

This clone was seen a handful of times. This chain uses TRBV14 with TRBJ2-5; D unclear. The CDR3 runs 13 residues. Germline V gene lookup returns CDR1 SGHDN and CDR2 FVKESK. Trimming removed 1 base at V and 4 bases at J, with 7 bases between. The CDR3 protein is CASSQGVSETQYF. The DNA of the CDR3 is TGTGCCAGCAGCCAAGGAGTTTCAGAGACCCAGTACTTC.

The rearrangement links TRBV6-6 to TRBJ2-5, with 9 bases fitting TRBD2. Losses at the gene ends were 6 bases for V and 0 bases for J; bases not matched to a gene: 8. This CDR3 comprises 16 residues. Germline V gene lookup returns CDR1 MNHNY and CDR2 SVGAGI (reference sequence). In DNA, the CDR3 is TGTGCCAGCAGCACGATAGCGGGAGAGTACCAAGAGACCCAGTACTTC. Its translation is CASSTIAGEYQETQYF.

V usage is TRBV7-2 and J usage is TRBJ2-3; TRBD2 might be the D (5 bases). The germline CDR1 and CDR2 sequences are SGHTA and FQGNSA. CDR3 length: 14 amino acids. V lost 4 bases and J lost 3, with 11 bases in between. The CDR3 DNA sequence: TGTGCCAGCAGCTCCTCAGGCGGGACAGATACGCAGTATTTT. Encoded protein: CASSSSGGTDTQYF.

The table lists this clone with a few counts. CDR3 sequence reads: CASSWGQGAGGYTF. As DNA, the CDR3 is TGTGCCAGCAGCTGGGGACAGGGGGCCGGGGGCTACACCTTC. The V call is TRBV5-6, the J call TRBJ1-2; 12 bases fit TRBD1. CDR3 length: 14 amino acids. CDR1 is SGHDT, CDR2 YYEEEE, per germline. Trimming took 3 bases from V and 8 from J; bases not matched to a gene: 5.

This rearrangement joins TRBV19 to TRBJ2-6; tentative D call: TRBD1 (7 bases). Between the trimmed V and J ends, which lost 5 bases and 0 bases, there was a span of 17 bases. CDR1 and CDR2 from the germline V gene are LNHDA and SQIVND (reference sequence). CDR3 length: 18 residues. DNA of the CDR3: TGTGCCAGTAGTGGGGGGACAGATAATTTCTCTGGGGCCAACGTCCTGACTTTC. The encoded protein is CASSGGTDNFSGANVLTF.

The CDR3 region is CASSLGYPWSGGGTDTQYF. CDR3 DNA sequence: TGTGCCAGCAGCTTAGGTTATCCTTGGAGCGGGGGTGGCACAGATACGCAGTATTTT. This chain joins TRBV7-6 and TRBJ2-3, with TRBD2 matching over 8 bases. The CDR3 has 19 amino acids. Germline CDR1 and CDR2: SGHVS and FNYEAQ. J was trimmed by 1 base and V by 1 base; bases with no gene match: 13.